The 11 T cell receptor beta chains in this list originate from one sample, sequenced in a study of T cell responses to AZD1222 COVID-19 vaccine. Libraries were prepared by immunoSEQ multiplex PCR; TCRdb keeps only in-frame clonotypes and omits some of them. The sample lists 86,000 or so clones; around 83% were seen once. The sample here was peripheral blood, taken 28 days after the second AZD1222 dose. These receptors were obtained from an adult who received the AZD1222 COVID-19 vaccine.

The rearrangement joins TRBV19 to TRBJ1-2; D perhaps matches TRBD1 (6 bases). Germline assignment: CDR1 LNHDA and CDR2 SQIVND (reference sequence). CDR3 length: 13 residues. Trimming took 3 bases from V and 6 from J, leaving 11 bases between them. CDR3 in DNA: TGTGCCAGTAGTATCGGACAGAGGGATGGCTACACCTTC. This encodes CASSIGQRDGYTF.

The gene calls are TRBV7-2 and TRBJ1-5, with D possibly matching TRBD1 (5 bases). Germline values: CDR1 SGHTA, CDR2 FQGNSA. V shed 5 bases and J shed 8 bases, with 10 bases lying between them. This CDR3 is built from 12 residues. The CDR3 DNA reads TGTGCCAGCAGCCCGGGGCGGGAGCCCCAGCATTTT. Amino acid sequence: CASSPGREPQHF.

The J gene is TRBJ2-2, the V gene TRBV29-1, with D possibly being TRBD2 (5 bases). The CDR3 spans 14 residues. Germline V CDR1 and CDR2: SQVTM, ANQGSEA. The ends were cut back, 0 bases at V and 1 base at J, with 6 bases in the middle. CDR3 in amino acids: CSVEDEGNTGELFF. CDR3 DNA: TGCAGCGTTGAAGATGAGGGGAACACCGGGGAGCTGTTTTTT.

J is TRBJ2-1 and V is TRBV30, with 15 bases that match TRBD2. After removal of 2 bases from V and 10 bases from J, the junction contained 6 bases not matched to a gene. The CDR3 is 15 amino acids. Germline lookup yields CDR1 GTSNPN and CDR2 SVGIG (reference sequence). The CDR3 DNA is TGTGCCTGGAGTAGTTTGGGACTAGCGGGGGGAGAGCAGTTCTTC. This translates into CAWSSLGLAGGEQFF.

CDR3 sequence: CASSLTTGGGELFF. The CDR3 DNA follows: TGTGCCAGCAGCCTCACTACAGGAGGCGGGGAGCTGTTTTTT. The rearrangement joins TRBV3-1 (or the pseudogene TRBV3-2) to TRBJ2-2; D could derive from TRBD1 or TRBD2 (5 bases each). The germline V and J ends were trimmed by 4 bases and 7 bases, with 13 bases remaining between them. The CDR3 spans 14 residues. Germline CDR1 and CDR2: LGHDT and YNNKEL (reference sequence).

Written as DNA, the CDR3 is TGTGCCAGCAGTGAAAGAAATCCAGGGCTCTATGGCTACACCTTC. This gives the protein CASSERNPGLYGYTF. The V gene is TRBV6-1, the J gene TRBJ1-2, with TRBD1 as a possible D gene (5 bases). The CDR3 runs to 15 residues. Germline V gene lookup returns CDR1 MNHNS and CDR2 SASEGT. The V and J ends lost 2 bases and 4 bases respectively, with 14 bases between them.

DNA of the CDR3: TGTGCCAGCAGCCCCCCGAGGAGGGGGCTTCGGGAGACCCAGTACTTC. It specifies CASSPPRRGLRETQYF. The chain is built from TRBV7-9 and TRBJ2-5, with D tentatively TRBD1 (7 bases). Germline CDR1 SEHNR, CDR2 FQNEAQ (reference sequence). Trimming took off 5 bases at V and 5 bases at J, with 21 bases between the two ends. There are 16 residues in the CDR3.

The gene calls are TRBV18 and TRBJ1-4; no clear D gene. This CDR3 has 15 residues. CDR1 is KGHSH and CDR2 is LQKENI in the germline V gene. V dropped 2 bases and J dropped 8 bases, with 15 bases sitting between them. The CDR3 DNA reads TGTGCCAGCTCACCAGGCGTGGGGAACGTAGAAAAACTGTTTTTT. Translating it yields CASSPGVGNVEKLFF.

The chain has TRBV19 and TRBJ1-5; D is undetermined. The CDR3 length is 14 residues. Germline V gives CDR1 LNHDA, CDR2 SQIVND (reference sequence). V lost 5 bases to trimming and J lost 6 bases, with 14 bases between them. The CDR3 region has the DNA TGTGCCAGTAGTCCCACGGGAACCAGTCAGCCCCAGCATTTT. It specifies CASSPTGTSQPQHF.

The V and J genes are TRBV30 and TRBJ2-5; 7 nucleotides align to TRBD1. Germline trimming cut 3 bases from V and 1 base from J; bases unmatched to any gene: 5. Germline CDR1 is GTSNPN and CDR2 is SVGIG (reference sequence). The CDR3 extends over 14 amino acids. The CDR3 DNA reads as TGTGCCTGGAGAGCGACAGGGCCCCAAGAGACCCAGTACTTC. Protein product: CAWRATGPQETQYF.

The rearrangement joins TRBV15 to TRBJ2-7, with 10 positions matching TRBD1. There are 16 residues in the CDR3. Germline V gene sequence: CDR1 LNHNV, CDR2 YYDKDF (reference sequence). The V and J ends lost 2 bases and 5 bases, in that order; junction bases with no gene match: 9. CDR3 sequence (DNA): TGTGCCACCAGCAGACCGCCGGACAGGGGGGTCCACGAGCAGTACTTC. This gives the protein CATSRPPDRGVHEQYF.